The T cell receptor beta chain under discussion was sequenced for a study of blood T cells in healthy people across ages. CDR1 is SGHRS, CDR2 YFSETQ, per germline. The CDR3 sequence is 16 residues long. V trimming: 0 bases; J trimming: 3 bases; junction bases outside the gene matches: 4. Next came a second PCR, run for about 6 to 12 cycles, which used a sample-barcoded 5' primer along with a J-beta primer mix. TCRdb analysed the 5' RACE reads with MiXCR anew, one entry per CDR3 protein. The sample yields fewer than 800,000 distinct CDR3 sequences, about 34% seen once. This clonotype has a count of ten or more.

The V and J genes are TRBV5-1 and TRBJ2-1, with 9 nucleotides matching TRBD2. Sequenced input: blood. The sequence was collected from a woman older than 75 in good health. This chain's CDR3 is CASSLAAGGGYNEQFF. The CDR3 coding sequence is TGCGCCAGCAGCTTGGCGGCGGGGGGGGGCTACAATGAGCAGTTCTTC.